Listed below are T cell receptor beta chains from one sample, sequenced in a study of CD4 T cells in relation to SARS-CoV-2 and coronaviruses. No antigen is known for these receptors. Using immunoSEQ multiplex PCR, the repertoire was profiled, and TCRdb retains in-frame clones only, with some absent. The table has 15,000 to 20,000 clones, 70% to 80% seen once. Material for sequencing was CD4+ T cells from PBMCs, cultured in vitro. The receptors here all came from a human donor in good health. Both conserved end residues are part of each CDR3. The order of the fields is clone size, V gene, J gene, D gene, CDR3 protein, CDR3 DNA. D genes are given only for firm matches. Expanded clones get a size class; other rows say once, few or many, or leave the size out.

>.|TRBV30|TRBJ1-4|.
CACGRWGGLGGEKLFF
TGTGCCTGTGGGAGGTGGGGGGGCCTCGGGGGTGAAAAACTGTTTTTT
>.|TRBV7-9|TRBJ2-1|TRBD2
CASSSRLAGTVPYNEQFF
TGTGCCAGCAGTTCAAGACTAGCGGGAACCGTTCCCTACAATGAGCAGTTCTTC
>once|TRBV5-5|TRBJ2-1|TRBD2
CASSLVPSGRDEQFF
TGTGCCAGCAGCTTAGTGCCTAGCGGGAGAGATGAGCAGTTCTTC
>.|TRBV18|TRBJ1-2|.
CASSRNRDVEVYGYTF
TGTGCCAGCTCACGTAATCGGGATGTTGAGGTTTATGGCTACACCTTC
>.|TRBV30|TRBJ1-6|.
CAWMNRDNNSPLHF
TGTGCCTGGATGAACCGGGACAATAATTCACCCCTCCACTTT
>.|TRBV19|TRBJ2-5|TRBD2
CASSTTSAQETQYF
TGTGCCAGTAGTACCACTAGCGCACAAGAGACCCAGTACTTC
>.|TRBV18|TRBJ2-2|TRBD2
CASSPRSGGDTGELFF
TGTGCCAGCTCACCACGGAGCGGGGGGGACACCGGGGAGCTGTTTTTT
>.|TRBV6-5|TRBJ2-1|.
CASSYEGGYSFF
TGTGCCAGCAGTTATGAGGGAGGCTACTCGTTCTTC
>once|TRBV27|TRBJ1-4|.
CASSLSIRIGGQTNEKLFF
TGTGCCAGCAGTTTATCGATCCGAATTGGGGGGCAAACTAATGAAAAACTGTTTTTT
>.|TRBV27|TRBJ1-2|.
CASSLTVLNYGYTF
TGTGCCAGCAGTTTGACAGTCCTTAACTATGGCTACACCTTC
>.|TRBV19|TRBJ2-3|TRBD2
CAIRERESDTQYF
TGTGCCATTAGAGAGCGGGAGTCGGATACGCAGTATTTT
>.|TRBV11-1|TRBJ1-1|.
CASSLVHGTNTEAFF
TGTGCCAGCAGCTTAGTTCATGGTACGAACACTGAAGCTTTCTTT
>.|TRBV6-4|TRBJ1-2|.
CASTPEGGSYGYTF
TGTGCCAGCACCCCAGAGGGGGGAAGCTATGGCTACACCTTC
>.|TRBV14|TRBJ2-5|.
CASSLGETQYF
TGTGCCAGCAGCCTCGGGGAGACCCAGTACTTC
>.|TRBV24-1|TRBJ1-2|TRBD1
CATSGTGANYGYTF
TGTGCCACCAGTGGGACAGGAGCTAACTATGGCTACACCTTC
>.|TRBV19|TRBJ2-2|.
CATNIGLTQNTGELFF
TGTGCCACCAACATAGGCCTAACCCAAAACACCGGGGAGCTGTTTTTT
>.|TRBV4-1|TRBJ2-7|TRBD2
CASSPTSGSKQYF
TGCGCCAGCAGCCCGACTAGCGGGAGCAAACAGTACTTC
>few|TRBV7-2|TRBJ2-1|.
CASSQTEYEQFF
TGTGCCAGCAGCCAAACTGAATATGAGCAGTTCTTC
>.|TRBV6-5|TRBJ2-3|.
CASSSTTLDGDTQYF
TGTGCCAGCAGTTCCACGACGTTGGATGGAGATACGCAGTATTTT
>few|TRBV19|TRBJ2-2|TRBD1
CASKGQGQGGELFF
TGTGCCAGTAAAGGACAGGGTCAAGGCGGGGAGCTGTTTTTT
>.|TRBV18|TRBJ2-1|.
CASSPPQASSTRGEQFF
TGTGCCAGCTCACCACCGCAAGCTTCTTCAACGAGAGGGGAGCAGTTCTTC
>.|TRBV24-1|TRBJ1-1|.
CATSDPGHEEAFF
TGTGCCACCAGTGACCCTGGACACGAAGAAGCTTTCTTT
>.|TRBV6-5|TRBJ2-3|.
CASSYSFGEADTQYF
TGTGCCAGCAGTTACTCGTTTGGCGAGGCAGATACGCAGTATTTT
>.|TRBV19|TRBJ2-4|.
CASSSLLAGLAKNIQYF
TGTGCCAGTAGTAGCTTATTAGCCGGGCTGGCCAAAAACATTCAGTACTTC
>.|TRBV11-2|TRBJ1-4|.
CASSGITGFANEKLFF
TGTGCCAGCAGCGGGATCACAGGGTTTGCTAATGAAAAACTGTTTTTT
>.|TRBV7-3|TRBJ2-7|TRBD1
CASSLNQGAYEQYF
TGTGCCAGCAGCTTAAACCAGGGGGCTTACGAGCAGTACTTC
>.|TRBV11-2|TRBJ1-3|.
CASGPNGNTIYF
TGTGCCAGCGGCCCAAACGGAAACACCATATATTTT
>.|TRBV18|TRBJ2-3|TRBD2
CASSPGTSGRADTQYF
TGTGCCAGCTCACCGGGGACTAGCGGGAGGGCAGATACGCAGTATTTT
>.|TRBV18|TRBJ2-3|TRBD2
CASSPRGLAGDTQYF
TGTGCCAGCTCACCACGAGGACTAGCGGGAGATACGCAGTATTTT